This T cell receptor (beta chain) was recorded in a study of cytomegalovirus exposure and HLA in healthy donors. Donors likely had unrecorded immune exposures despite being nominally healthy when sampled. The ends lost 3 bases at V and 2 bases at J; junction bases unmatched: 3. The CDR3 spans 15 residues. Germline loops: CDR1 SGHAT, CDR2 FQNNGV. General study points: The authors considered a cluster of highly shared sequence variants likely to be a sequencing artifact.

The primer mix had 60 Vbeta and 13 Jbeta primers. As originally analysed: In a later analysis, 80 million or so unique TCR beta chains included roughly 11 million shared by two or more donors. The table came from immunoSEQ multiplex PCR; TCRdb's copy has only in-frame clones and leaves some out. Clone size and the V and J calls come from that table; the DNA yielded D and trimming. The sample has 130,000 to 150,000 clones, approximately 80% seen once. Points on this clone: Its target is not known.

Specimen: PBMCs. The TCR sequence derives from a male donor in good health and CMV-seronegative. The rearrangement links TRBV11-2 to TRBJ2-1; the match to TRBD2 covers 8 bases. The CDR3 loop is CASSFSGGTYNEQFF. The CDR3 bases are TGTGCCAGCAGCTTCAGCGGGGGCACCTACAATGAGCAGTTCTTC.